This TCR beta chain stems from a study of blood T cell repertoires in COVID-19 (dated by TCRdb to 2020 to 2021). About the full investigation: The collaborator samples originated in the United States, Italy and Spain and spanned the acute and convalescent phases of COVID-19. The material from the prospective study consisted of cDNA or gDNA derived from T cells, B-cell-depleted T cells, or PBMCs. Samples were obtained from the ongoing ImmuneRACE study (first 160 participants) and from 950 to 1,500 subjects provided by 6 global collaborators. The repertoires were released in a freely available public database intended as a resource for research on the immune response to SARS-CoV-2. Nearly every sample came with metadata listing a de-identified subject ID, COVID-19 status, age in years and sex. Where HLA class I and class II types were available, the types were taken from metadata supplied by the sample provider, not from assay-based typing. Subjects who had been exposed to COVID-19, were actively infected with it, or had recovered from it provided the deeply sampled blood TCRbeta repertoires that made up the dataset.

The germline V end is reduced by 4 bases and the J end by 3 bases; junction bases left unmatched: 7. The CDR3, cysteine through phenylalanine, is 15 amino acids long. Only the CDR3 part of the read is kept: 45 bases, read in frame from the first base. Based on the germline V gene (reference sequence), the CDR1 and CDR2 sequences are LGHDT and YNNKEL. A second Seattle source provided samples from volunteer blood donors who had recovered from COVID-19. Each collaborating institution followed its own protocols to collect whole blood in K2EDTA tubes. Collaborator samples were shipped for TCRbeta analysis as frozen whole blood, isolated PBMCs, or DNA extracted from either sample type. The investigation overall reported the following: The amount of clinical and demographic metadata varied by source and participant and was provided uncurated.

A note on this clone: Its antigen remains unidentified. There are no base qualities to consult, and no much larger clone falls within one base.

The immunoSEQ Assay, a bias-controlled multiplex PCR, was used to amplify TCRbeta CDR3 regions from genomic DNA. Processing in the source paper ran as follows. The number of nucleated cells in each sample was estimated by amplification of reference gene primers within the assay. To quantify the absolute abundance of each unique TCRbeta CDR3 rearrangement, sequence reads were collapsed and filtered. For each sample, productive Simpson clonality was calculated as the square root of Simpson's diversity index across productive rearrangements. This immuneACCESS table, as held by TCRdb, lists in-frame sequences with V and J called but not all clones. Of the missing ones, under half trace to an unresolved V gene in checked studies; the others have no known cause. V and J calls and clone size follow that table, whereas D and trimming were derived from the DNA. Here the sample has under 300,000 clones; about 88% occur a single time. The top ten clones comprise 2% to 2.5% of the sample.

Here the chain combines TRBV3-1 (or the pseudogene TRBV3-2) and TRBJ2-3; 7 bases in between match TRBD1. The sequence was collected from a middle-aged woman who had recovered from COVID-19. Source material: peripheral blood. For the CDR3, the sequence is CASSRQGDGTDTQYF. The DNA is TGTGCCAGCAGCCGGCAGGGGGATGGTACAGATACGCAGTATTTT.